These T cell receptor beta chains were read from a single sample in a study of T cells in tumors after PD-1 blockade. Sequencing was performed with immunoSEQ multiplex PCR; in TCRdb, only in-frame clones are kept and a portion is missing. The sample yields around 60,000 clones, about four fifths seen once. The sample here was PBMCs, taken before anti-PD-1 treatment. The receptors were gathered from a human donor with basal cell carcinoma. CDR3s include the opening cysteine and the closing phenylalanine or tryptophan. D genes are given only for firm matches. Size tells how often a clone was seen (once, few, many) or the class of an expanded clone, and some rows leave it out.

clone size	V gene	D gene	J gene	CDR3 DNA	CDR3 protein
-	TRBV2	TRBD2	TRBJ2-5	TGTGCCAGCAGTTTTCCTGCAGCGGGGCAAGAGACCCAGTACTTC	CASSFPAAGQETQYF
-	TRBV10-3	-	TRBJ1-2	TGTGCCATCAGTGAGTCCCTCGGGGATATAGGTGGCTACACCTTC	CAISESLGDIGGYTF
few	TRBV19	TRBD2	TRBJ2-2	TGTGCCAGTAGTCCCACGATCCGTAGCGGGGGGGCGGCCGGGGAGCTGTTTTTT	CASSPTIRSGGAAGELFF
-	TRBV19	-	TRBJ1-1	TGTGCCAGTAGTATTCAGGGAAACACTGAAGCTTTCTTT	CASSIQGNTEAFF
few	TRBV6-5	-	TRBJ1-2	TGTGCCAGCAGTTACTCACTGCGCTATGGCTACACCTTC	CASSYSLRYGYTF
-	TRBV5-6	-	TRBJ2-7	TGTGCCAGCAGCTTGGGTTGGCAGACCTGGGAGCAGTACTTC	CASSLGWQTWEQYF
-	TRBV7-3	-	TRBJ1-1	TGTGCCAGCAGCTTAACTCTCGAAACTGAAGCTTTCTTT	CASSLTLETEAFF
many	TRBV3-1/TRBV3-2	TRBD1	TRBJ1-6	TGTGCCAGCAGCTCCCGGACAGGAAGCTCCTATAATTCACCCCTCCACTTT	CASSSRTGSSYNSPLHF
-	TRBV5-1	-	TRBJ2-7	TGCGCCAGCAGTTATGCGGGGCCCCCTGGGGAGCAGTACTTC	CASSYAGPPGEQYF
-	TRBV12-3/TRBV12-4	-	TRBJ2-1	TGTGCCAGCAGTTTATCTGTTGAGCAGTTCTTC	CASSLSVEQFF
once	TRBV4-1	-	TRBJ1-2	TGCGCCAGCAGCCAAGAAGGCCGAAACTATGGCTACACCTTC	CASSQEGRNYGYTF
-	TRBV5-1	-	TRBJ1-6	TGCGCCAGCAGCAGCAGCTCCTATAATTCACCCCTCCACTTT	CASSSSSYNSPLHF
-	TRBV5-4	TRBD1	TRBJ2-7	TGTGCCAGCAGCTCGACGGGACAGGGGTACTACGAGCAGTACTTC	CASSSTGQGYYEQYF